The 9 T cell receptor beta chains reported below all come from one sample, sequenced in a study of blood T cell repertoires in COVID-19. Assay: immunoSEQ multiplex PCR; the TCRdb copy retains only in-frame clones and omits some. The data hold around 100,000 clones, with around 90% observed a single time. Sequencing input: peripheral blood. Receptor source: a human donor in a cohort sampled during active COVID-19.

J is TRBJ2-5 and V is TRBV5-4; D remains ambiguous. The CDR3 has 13 residues. Trimming took off 1 base at V and 5 bases at J, with 9 bases between the two ends. Germline CDR1 is SGHNT and CDR2 is YYREEE (reference sequence). CDR3 sequence reads: CASSLHSEETQYF. The CDR3 bases are TGTGCCAGCAGCTTGCACAGTGAGGAGACCCAGTACTTC.

The genes are TRBV4-1 and TRBJ1-1; D might be TRBD1 (5 bases). CDR3 length: 17 residues. Trimming stripped 5 bases from V and 0 bases from J, with 19 bases between. Germline values: CDR1 MGHRA, CDR2 YSYEKL. CDR3 loop: CASSKSATETMNTEAFF. The CDR3 DNA sequence: TGCGCCAGCAGCAAAAGCGCGACAGAGACCATGAACACTGAAGCTTTCTTT.

The V call is TRBV19, the J call TRBJ2-1; D may be TRBD2 (6 bases). Per germline, CDR1 LNHDA and CDR2 SQIVND (reference sequence). Trimming took off 3 bases at V and 8 bases at J, with 11 bases between the two ends. This CDR3 comprises 13 residues. The CDR3 spells CASSIGPGDEQFF. The CDR3 DNA reads TGTGCCAGTAGTATTGGGCCGGGGGATGAGCAGTTCTTC.

V is TRBV7-2 and J is TRBJ2-1; 8 positions match TRBD1. CDR1 and CDR2 from the germline V gene are SGHTA and FQGNSA. This CDR3 spans 16 amino acids. The V segment lost 3 bases and the J segment 4 bases; nucleotides outside the gene matches: 8. The CDR3 protein is CASSLQGTGSYNEQFF. The DNA for the CDR3 is TGTGCCAGCAGCTTGCAAGGGACAGGATCATACAATGAGCAGTTCTTC.

The chain joins TRBV2 to TRBJ1-4; a possible D gene is TRBD1 (6 bases). There are 13 residues in the CDR3. The ends were cut back, 8 bases at V and 8 bases at J, with 15 bases in the middle. Germline CDR1 is SNHLY and CDR2 is FYNNEI. The CDR3 protein is CASGMFTGEKLFF. For the CDR3, the DNA is TGTGCCAGCGGTATGTTCACAGGGGAAAAACTGTTTTTT.

The chain carries TRBV7-2 and TRBJ2-1; D gene uncertain. Germline V lookup: CDR1 SGHTA, CDR2 FQGNSA. The germline V and J ends were trimmed by 3 bases and 0 bases, with 9 bases remaining between them. This CDR3 is built from 15 residues. CDR3 in amino acids: CASSFIHNSYNEQFF. The CDR3 DNA is TGTGCCAGCAGCTTTATACACAACTCCTACAATGAGCAGTTCTTC.

The V gene is TRBV19, the J gene TRBJ1-5; the D gene is possibly TRBD1 (5 bases). Trimming took 7 bases from V and 3 from J, leaving 16 bases between them. Germline V gives CDR1 LNHDA, CDR2 SQIVND (reference sequence). This CDR3 comprises 15 residues. CDR3 region: CASTLRTGHNQPQHF. The CDR3 DNA sequence: TGTGCCAGTACTCTTCGAACTGGACACAATCAGCCCCAGCATTTT. Complete variable domain (other parts from reference TRBV19 and TRBJ1-5): DGGITQSPKYLFRKEGQNVTLSCEQNLNHDAMYWYRQDPGQGLRLIYYSQIVNDFQKGDIAEGYSVSREKKESFPLTVTSAQKNPTAFYLCASTLRTGHNQPQHFGDGTRLSIL.

The chain uses TRBV5-4 and TRBJ2-3; D unclear. V lost 5 bases and J 4 bases, leaving 14 bases between the germline ends. Germline loops: CDR1 SGHNT, CDR2 YYREEE (reference sequence). The CDR3 totals 14 residues. The CDR3 region is CASRFGGGPDTQYF. The CDR3 bases are TGTGCCAGCAGGTTCGGTGGTGGGCCAGATACGCAGTATTTT.

This chain uses TRBV19 with TRBJ2-7; D might be TRBD2 (6 bases). Germline loops: CDR1 LNHDA, CDR2 SQIVND (reference sequence). V was trimmed by 5 bases and J by 6 bases, leaving 17 bases between them. CDR3 size: 14 residues. The DNA of the CDR3 is TGTGCCAGTAGTCCGCGGCGGGGCCCTGCCGAGCAGTACTTC. This translates into CASSPRRGPAEQYF.